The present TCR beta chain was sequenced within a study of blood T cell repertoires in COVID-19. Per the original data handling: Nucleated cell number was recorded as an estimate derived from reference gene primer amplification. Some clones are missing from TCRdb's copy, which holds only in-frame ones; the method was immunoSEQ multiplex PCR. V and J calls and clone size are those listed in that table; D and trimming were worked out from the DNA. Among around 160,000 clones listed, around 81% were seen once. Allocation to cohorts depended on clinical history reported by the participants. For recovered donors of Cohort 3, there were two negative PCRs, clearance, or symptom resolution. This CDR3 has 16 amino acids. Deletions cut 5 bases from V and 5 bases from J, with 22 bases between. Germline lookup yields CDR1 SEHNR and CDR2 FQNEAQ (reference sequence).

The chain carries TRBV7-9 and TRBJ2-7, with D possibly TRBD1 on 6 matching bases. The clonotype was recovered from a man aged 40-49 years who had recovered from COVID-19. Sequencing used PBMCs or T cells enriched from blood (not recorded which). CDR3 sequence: CASSLREDRREDEQYV. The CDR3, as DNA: TGTGCCAGCAGCCTTAGAGAGGACAGAAGGGAAGACGAGCAGTACGTC.